The T cell receptor (beta chain) described here comes from a study of OX40 agonist ivuxolimab in advanced cancers. About the research overall: Those treated in dose escalation had hepatocellular carcinoma, melanoma, renal cell cancer or head and neck cancer. From about 23 to 85 years was the age range, with a mean of around 56 years, and over 80% were male. Of the participants, under 50% had some prior anti-PD-1, anti-PD-L1 or anti-CTLA-4 therapy, which was allowed.

Libraries were prepared by immunoSEQ multiplex PCR; TCRdb keeps only in-frame clonotypes and omits some of them. Seen here are approximately 92,000 clones, approximately 94% observed once, and the top ten hold 2% to 2.5%. Overall study results and limits: The investigators did not determine what antigen specificity the expanded peripheral T cells had.

On this clone: Its antigen is currently unknown.

CDR1 SGHVS and CDR2 FQNEAQ come from the germline V gene. V lost 5 bases and J 0 bases, leaving 17 bases between the germline ends. The CDR3 consists of 16 residues. The input for sequencing was CD4+ or CD8+ T cells sorted from blood, taken in a trial of the OX40 agonist ivuxolimab. The chain couples TRBV7-8 to TRBJ2-7; the D gene could be TRBD1 or TRBD2 (5 bases each). The clonotype originates from an adult with an advanced solid tumor such as melanoma, head and neck, liver or kidney cancer. The CDR3 sequence: CASSPSPGASSYEQYF. The CDR3, as DNA: TGTGCCAGCAGCCCCTCCCCCGGGGCTAGCTCCTACGAGCAGTACTTC.